This entry concerns a single TCR beta chain. For the second PCR, which ran for about 6 to 11 cycles, a sample-barcoded 5' primer and a J-beta primer mix were used. MiXCR, run by TCRdb on the 5' RACE reads, gives a single entry per CDR3 protein. The data contain 2 million or so distinct CDR3 sequences, less than 50% of them singletons. This record belongs to a study of blood T cells in healthy people across ages. Study-wide background: Per two T cells, about one barcoded beta molecule was captured through template switching.

The CDR3 loop spans 14 amino acids. V gave up 6 bases and J gave up 7 bases, with 16 bases separating them. CDR1 MNHEY and CDR2 SVGAGI come from the germline V gene. The receptor was isolated from a woman between 40 and 55 years old in good health. Input material: blood. The chain joins TRBV6-5 to TRBJ2-4; perhaps D is TRBD1 or TRBD2 (5 bases each). CDR3 in DNA: TGTGCCAGCAGGTCTTACGGGACCGGGAACATTCAGTACTTC. Its protein is CASRSYGTGNIQYF.